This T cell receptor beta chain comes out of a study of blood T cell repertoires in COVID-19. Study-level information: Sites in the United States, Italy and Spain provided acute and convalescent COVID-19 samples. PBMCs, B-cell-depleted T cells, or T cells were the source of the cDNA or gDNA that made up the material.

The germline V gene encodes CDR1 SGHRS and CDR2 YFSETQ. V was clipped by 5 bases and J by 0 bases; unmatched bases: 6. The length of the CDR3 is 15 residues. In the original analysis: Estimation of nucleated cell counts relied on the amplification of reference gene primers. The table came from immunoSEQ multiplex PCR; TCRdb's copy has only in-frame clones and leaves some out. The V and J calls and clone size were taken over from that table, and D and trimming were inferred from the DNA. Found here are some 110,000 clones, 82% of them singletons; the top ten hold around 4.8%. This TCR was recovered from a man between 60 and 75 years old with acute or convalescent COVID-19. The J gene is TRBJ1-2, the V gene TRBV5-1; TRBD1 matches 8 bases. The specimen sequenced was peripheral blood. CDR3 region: CASRPQGASNYGYTF. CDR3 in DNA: TGCGCCAGCAGACCGCAGGGGGCCTCTAACTATGGCTACACCTTC.